The rows below give T cell receptor beta chains drawn from one sample of a study of regulatory T cells in long-lasting Graves disease. TCRdb analysed the multiplex PCR reads with MiXCR anew, one entry per CDR3 protein. The table lists 530,000 or so distinct CDR3 sequences, about 16% of them singletons, with around 13% in the top ten. Separately, the same data were catalogued under a study of T cells in Graves' hyperthyroidism and ophthalmopathy.

The sequencing used peripheral blood mononuclear cells (PBMCs), collected at new diagnosis, from a patient treated with antithyroid drugs. The receptor source for this set is a man younger than 35 with Graves disease. CDR3s include the opening cysteine and the closing phenylalanine or tryptophan. D genes are given only for firm matches. Clone sizes are given selectively: once, few, many, or a class where the clone is expanded.

V: TRBV5-1
D: TRBD1
size: NA
J: TRBJ2-5
CDR3: CASSMTGNEFGEYF
DNA: TGCGCCAGCAGCATGACAGGGAACGAGTTTGGGGAGTACTTC

V: TRBV27
D: NA
size: NA
J: TRBJ1-2
CDR3: CASRDPDSILYGYTF
DNA: TGTGCCAGCAGGGATCCGGACAGTATCCTCTATGGCTACACCTTC

V: TRBV28
D: TRBD2
size: many
J: TRBJ2-1
CDR3: CASSFRTSNEQFF
DNA: TGTGCCAGCAGTTTTAGGACTAGCAATGAGCAGTTCTTC

V: TRBV5-1
D: NA
size: few
J: TRBJ2-7
CDR3: CASSLDPPDPYEQYF
DNA: TGCGCCAGCAGCTTGGATCCCCCTGATCCCTACGAGCAGTACTTC

V: TRBV7-8
D: TRBD2
size: NA
J: TRBJ2-1
CDR3: CASSLLAGHYNEQFF
DNA: TGTGCCAGCAGCTTACTAGCGGGACATTACAATGAGCAGTTCTTC

V: TRBV6-2/TRBV6-3
D: TRBD1
size: NA
J: TRBJ2-7
CDR3: CASSPDRALSYEQYF
DNA: TGTGCCAGCAGTCCCGACAGGGCACTCTCCTACGAGCAGTACTTC

V: TRBV24-1
D: TRBD1
size: many
J: TRBJ2-3
CDR3: CATSDRTGTGGTDTQYF
DNA: TGTGCCACCAGTGATCGGACCGGGACAGGAGGCACAGATACGCAGTATTTT

V: TRBV13
D: NA
size: few
J: TRBJ1-4
CDR3: CASSLGPGWGEDEKLFF
DNA: TGTGCCAGCAGCTTAGGCCCTGGATGGGGTGAAGATGAAAAACTGTTTTTT

V: TRBV12-3/TRBV12-4
D: NA
size: many
J: TRBJ2-2
CDR3: CASRGRSNTGELFF
DNA: TGTGCCAGCAGGGGACGGTCGAACACCGGGGAGCTGTTTTTT

V: TRBV6-1
D: NA
size: few
J: TRBJ2-7
CDR3: CASKVAGEQYF
DNA: TGTGCCAGCAAGGTGGCGGGAGAGCAGTACTTC

V: TRBV5-6
D: TRBD1
size: many
J: TRBJ1-1
CDR3: CASSLDPGGFTEAFF
DNA: TGTGCCAGCAGCTTGGACCCAGGGGGCTTCACTGAAGCTTTCTTT

V: TRBV7-3
D: TRBD2
size: many
J: TRBJ2-1
CDR3: CASRAGLAENNEQFF
DNA: TGTGCCAGCAGAGCGGGACTAGCGGAAAACAATGAGCAGTTCTTC

V: TRBV18
D: NA
size: NA
J: TRBJ1-2
CDR3: CASSSLEMAGLAGYTF
DNA: TGTGCCAGCTCCTCACTGGAGATGGCAGGGTTGGCCGGCTACACCTTC